Listed below are T cell receptor beta chains from one sample, sequenced in a study of blood T cell repertoires in COVID-19. Profiled with immunoSEQ multiplex PCR; TCRdb holds only in-frame clones, not every one. The sample shows 95,000 to 150,000 clones, 79% of them seen only once. Specimen: peripheral blood. Receptors were obtained from a man in his forties with active or convalescent COVID-19. The CDR3 runs from the conserved cysteine through the conserved F or W. A D gene is named only where the DNA matches it firmly. A row's size may be missing; if present it is once, few, many or a size class.

CDR3 protein	CDR3 DNA	D gene	clone size	J gene	V gene
CASSLSTGGNYGYTF	TGTGCCAGCAGTTTATCAACAGGGGGCAACTATGGCTACACCTTC	TRBD1	.	TRBJ1-2	TRBV27
CSVEVTGSGSPLHF	TGCAGCGTTGAAGTTACAGGGTCTGGATCACCCCTCCACTTT	.	.	TRBJ1-6	TRBV29-1
CASSYPGTGVGEQYF	TGTGCCAGCAGCTATCCCGGGACAGGGGTCGGCGAGCAGTACTTC	TRBD1	.	TRBJ2-7	TRBV11-2
CASSLYGGSGAETYEQYF	TGCGCCAGCAGCTTGTATGGTGGGAGCGGGGCCGAAACCTACGAGCAGTACTTC	TRBD2	.	TRBJ2-7	TRBV5-1
CASSQDRRRGSSGELFF	TGCGCCAGCAGCCAAGATCGAAGGCGCGGGAGCTCCGGGGAGCTGTTTTTT	TRBD2	.	TRBJ2-2	TRBV4-1
CATSRGTGRRGYTF	TGTGCCACCAGCAGAGGTACAGGGCGACGGGGCTACACCTTC	.	.	TRBJ1-2	TRBV15
CASSGRQGAAGELFF	TGCGCCAGCAGTGGACGACAGGGGGCCGCCGGGGAGCTGTTTTTT	TRBD1	.	TRBJ2-2	TRBV10-2
CASSPSTGGREQYF	TGTGCCAGCAGCCCGTCGACAGGGGGTCGGGAGCAGTACTTC	TRBD1	.	TRBJ2-7	TRBV7-9
CASSYSILYEQYF	TGTGCCAGCAGTTACTCGATACTGTACGAGCAGTACTTC	.	.	TRBJ2-7	TRBV6-2/TRBV6-3
CASSFLGELEAFF	TGTGCCAGTAGTTTCCTCGGGGAACTTGAAGCTTTCTTT	.	.	TRBJ1-1	TRBV19
CASSERNQGWAFF	TGTGCCAGCAGTGAAAGGAATCAGGGGTGGGCTTTCTTT	.	once	TRBJ1-1	TRBV2
CASSLEHNSPLHF	TGTGCCAGCAGTTTGGAGCATAATTCACCCCTCCACTTT	.	few	TRBJ1-6	TRBV27
CASSQSSLRAEAFF	TGTGCCAGCAGCCAATCAAGCTTGAGAGCTGAAGCTTTCTTT	.	.	TRBJ1-1	TRBV3-1/TRBV3-2
CASSSAPRTPSNTEAFF	TGTGCCAGCAGTTCAGCACCTAGGACACCCTCGAACACTGAAGCTTTCTTT	.	.	TRBJ1-1	TRBV27
CASSWPGNTEAFF	TGTGCCAGCAGCTGGCCGGGAAACACTGAAGCTTTCTTT	.	.	TRBJ1-1	TRBV5-5
CASSRPVTSQRHEQYF	TGTGCCAGCAGCCGACCTGTTACCAGCCAGCGGCACGAGCAGTACTTC	.	.	TRBJ2-7	TRBV3-1/TRBV3-2
CASSSNPDRGLQYF	TGTGCCAGCAGCTCAAACCCGGACAGGGGGCTTCAGTACTTC	TRBD1	.	TRBJ2-4	TRBV6-2/TRBV6-3
CASSPRPWTRNTEAFF	TGTGCCAGCAGCCCCAGACCCTGGACTAGGAACACTGAAGCTTTCTTT	.	.	TRBJ1-1	TRBV3-1/TRBV3-2
CASSQEQGAYSGYTF	TGTGCCAGCAGCCAAGAACAGGGGGCGTATTCTGGCTACACCTTC	TRBD1	.	TRBJ1-2	TRBV14
CASNSGTGIFEQYF	TGTGCCAGCAACTCCGGGACAGGGATATTCGAGCAGTACTTC	TRBD1	.	TRBJ2-7	TRBV5-5
CASRSGSAEAFF	TGTGCCAGCAGAAGCGGTAGCGCTGAAGCTTTCTTT	.	.	TRBJ1-1	TRBV28
CASSPLARESYTF	TGTGCCAGCTCACCACTGGCGAGGGAGAGCTACACCTTC	.	.	TRBJ1-2	TRBV18
CASSFPHRGDTEAFF	TGTGCCAGCAGTTTCCCCCACAGGGGGGACACTGAAGCTTTCTTT	TRBD1	.	TRBJ1-1	TRBV28
CASSSDRGGLSSYNSPLHF	TGTGCCAGCAGCTCGGACAGGGGGGGCTTGAGCTCCTATAATTCACCCCTCCACTTT	TRBD1	few	TRBJ1-6	TRBV11-2
CASSQKRDKFGVYTF	TGCGCCAGCAGCCAAAAGCGGGACAAGTTCGGTGTTTACACCTTC	.	.	TRBJ1-2	TRBV4-3
CASSPGHLNTEAFF	TGTGCCAGCAGCCCGGGACACCTGAACACTGAAGCTTTCTTT	.	once	TRBJ1-1	TRBV3-1/TRBV3-2
CASSSGQASGVYSPLHF	TGTGCCAGCAGCTCCGGACAGGCTTCGGGGGTATATTCACCCCTCCACTTT	TRBD1	once	TRBJ1-6	TRBV7-2
CASRAGLAAPNEQFF	TGCGCCAGCAGAGCTGGACTAGCGGCCCCCAATGAGCAGTTCTTC	TRBD2	.	TRBJ2-1	TRBV5-1
CARSLSPGLAGVCGELFF	TGTGCCAGAAGCTTGTCACCGGGACTAGCGGGAGTATGCGGGGAGCTGTTTTTT	TRBD2	.	TRBJ2-2	TRBV5-3
CASSQVSGSDLGGGPWLFF	TGTGCCAGCAGCCAAGTTTCCGGAAGCGACCTTGGGGGGGGGCCTTGGCTGTTTTTT	.	.	TRBJ2-2	TRBV4-2
CASSIKKRSSTDTQYF	TGTGCCAGTAGTATTAAAAAGCGCTCAAGCACAGATACGCAGTATTTT	.	.	TRBJ2-3	TRBV19
CASSLDSGGTYEQYF	TGCGCCAGCAGCTTGGATTCAGGCGGGACCTACGAGCAGTACTTC	.	once	TRBJ2-7	TRBV5-1
CASTWTGGTEAFF	TGTGCCAGCACCTGGACAGGGGGCACTGAAGCTTTCTTT	TRBD1	.	TRBJ1-1	TRBV6-5
CASSATGPRDNEQFF	TGTGCCAGCAGCGCGACAGGGCCTCGAGACAATGAGCAGTTCTTC	TRBD1	.	TRBJ2-1	TRBV9
CASSLSVNTEAFF	TGTGCCAGCAGCTTGTCGGTGAACACTGAAGCTTTCTTT	.	.	TRBJ1-1	TRBV5-6
CASGQGDTEAFF	TGTGCCAGCGGACAGGGGGATACTGAAGCTTTCTTT	TRBD1	.	TRBJ1-1	TRBV7-8
CASSDTSGGIGDTQYF	TGTGCCAGCAGCGATACTAGCGGGGGGATTGGAGATACGCAGTATTTT	TRBD2	once	TRBJ2-3	TRBV7-2